This TCR beta chain is from a study of shared clonotypes between healthy human individuals. Regarding the study as a whole: Sharing across a handful of donors was seen in around 5% of naive CD4 clonotypes. Generation probabilities were higher for clonotypes shared across all four sorted-subset donors than for unshared ones.

Notes on this clone: What it recognizes is unknown.

The repertoire was sequenced with immunoSEQ multiplex PCR; TCRdb's copy has only in-frame clones and lacks some. The sample yields approximately 2.5 million clones, approximately 94% seen once. The V end lost 10 bases, the J end lost 2 bases, and 14 bases lay between the germline ends. The germline gives CDR1 MNHNY, CDR2 SVGAGI (reference sequence). The CDR3 has 13 amino acids. Sequencing was carried out using naive CD4+ T cells from PBMCs. The subset denotes: CD45RA+ positively selected. The receptor comes from a man aged 18-30 years in good health. Some clones in this sample may be carry-over from other donors' samples. The V gene is TRBV6-6, the J gene TRBJ1-2; D ambiguous. For the CDR3, the DNA is TGTGCCACCCACCCACGGGCGAACTATGGCTACACCTTC. It translates to CATHPRANYGYTF.